The 27 T cell receptor beta chains reported below all come from one sample, sequenced in a study of early T cells in non-severe SARS-CoV-2 infection (dated by TCRdb to the early 2020s). Library prep was done by 5' RACE. Sequencer: NextSeq 500. TCRdb redid the processing of the public reads, applying fastp at Q25 and MiXCR, and retained in-frame beta chains. Rows are unified per CDR3 protein, each entry keeping the most common DNA and genes. The sample table lists under 35,000 distinct CDR3 sequences, 5% to 7% of them with a count of one. Roughly 20% of the sample lies in the top ten. Source material: whole blood. The receptors shown here come from an adult who was a healthcare worker with PCR-confirmed SARS-CoV-2 infection or an uninfected control (not recorded which).

This clonotype came up many times. CDR3: CASSSPPGTGQETQYF. The CDR3 bases are TGTGCCAGCAGCTCCCCCCCCGGGACAGGGCAAGAGACCCAGTACTTC. The rearrangement joins TRBV5-4 to TRBJ2-5; 9 nucleotides agree with TRBD1. Germline-derived CDR1 and CDR2 are SGHNT and YYREEE (reference sequence). Trimming at V came to 3 bases and at J to 2 bases, leaving 8 bases not matched to a gene. The CDR3 extends over 16 amino acids.

A few counts support this clonotype. This chain uses TRBV7-8 with TRBJ2-1, with 10 bases identical to TRBD2. Germline CDR1 SGHVS, CDR2 FQNEAQ. The CDR3 sequence is 15 residues long. With V trimmed by 5 bases and J by 8 bases, 9 bases remained unmatched. This chain's CDR3 is CASSIFSGGRDEQFF. CDR3 DNA sequence: TGTGCCAGCAGCATATTTAGCGGGGGGCGCGATGAGCAGTTCTTC.

In this sample, this clonotype turned up a few times. This sequence joins TRBV6-5 and TRBJ2-5, with D tentatively TRBD2 (6 bases). Trimming shortened V by 6 bases and J by 0 bases, and 11 bases separated the two germline ends. Germline values: CDR1 MNHEY, CDR2 SVGAGI. CDR3 length equals 14 residues. This chain's CDR3 is CASSRGEYQETQYF. CDR3 nucleotides: TGTGCCAGCAGCCGCGGGGAGTACCAAGAGACCCAGTACTTC.

This clonotype occurred many times. The chain couples TRBV20-1 to TRBJ1-3; D unclear. Per germline, CDR1 DFQATT and CDR2 SNEGSKA (reference sequence). V gave up 6 bases and J gave up 1 base, with 10 bases separating them. The CDR3 runs to 13 residues. In DNA, the CDR3 is TGCAGTGCCCAGGAGGTATCTGGAAACACCATATATTTT. Its translation is CSAQEVSGNTIYF.

In this sample, this clonotype turned up many times. The CDR3 reads CASSRLAGAYEQYF. The CDR3 DNA follows: TGTGCCAGCAGCAGACTAGCGGGCGCCTACGAGCAGTACTTC. The chain joins TRBV6-1 to TRBJ2-7; 10 bases match TRBD2. The CDR3 totals 14 residues. Germline lookup yields CDR1 MNHNS and CDR2 SASEGT. J gave up 2 bases and V 6 bases, and 4 bases lay outside the gene matches.

This clonotype has at least ten counts. The V and J genes are TRBV12-3 or TRBV12-4 and TRBJ1-5, with D unresolved. The CDR3 runs to 14 residues. V lost 6 bases and J lost 6, with 15 bases in between. CDR3 coding DNA: TGTGCCAGCAGCCGGGCCGGGCGTGGTCAGCCCCAGCATTTT. Protein sequence: CASSRAGRGQPQHF.

This clonotype appeared many times. The V and J genes are TRBV15 and TRBJ2-1; tentatively, D is TRBD2 (6 bases). The CDR3 consists of 12 residues. V shed 3 bases and J shed 12 bases, with 12 bases lying between them. Germline CDR1 LNHNV, CDR2 YYDKDF (reference sequence). Here the CDR3 reads CATSSSGTWQFF. For the CDR3, the DNA is TGTGCCACCAGCAGCTCCGGGACTTGGCAGTTCTTC.

This clonotype showed up many times. The chain couples TRBV30 to TRBJ2-7; D not certain. CDR1 and CDR2 from the germline V gene are GTSNPN and SVGIG (reference sequence). This CDR3 comprises 13 residues. V was trimmed by 4 bases and J by 0 bases, leaving 10 bases between them. CDR3 protein: CAWNRASSYEQYF. The CDR3 DNA sequence: TGTGCCTGGAATCGTGCGTCCTCCTACGAGCAGTACTTC.

This clonotype was recorded many times. The CDR3 loop is CASSPWQGPNTEAFF. The CDR3 DNA reads as TGTGCCAGCTCACCATGGCAGGGACCGAACACTGAAGCTTTCTTT. The V gene is TRBV18, the J gene TRBJ1-1, with a tentative D call TRBD1 (5 bases). V was clipped by 2 bases and J by 1 base, with 11 bases between them. The CDR3 contains 15 residues. The germline CDR1 and CDR2 sequences are KGHSH and LQKENI.

This clonotype came up many times. This chain uses TRBV28 with TRBJ1-2; no clear D. Germline assignment: CDR1 MDHEN and CDR2 SYDVKM. The V end was cut by 8 bases, the J end by 2 bases, with 6 bases between. CDR3 size: 11 residues. CDR3 in DNA: TGTGCCAGCGGCCTAAACTATGGCTACACCTTC. Its translation: CASGLNYGYTF.

This clonotype has a handful of counts. The chain combines TRBV4-3 with TRBJ1-6, with no clear D. The CDR3 totals 16 residues. From germline, CDR1 is LGHNA and CDR2 YSLEER. V was clipped by 0 bases and J by 4 bases, with 10 bases between them. The CDR3 sequence: CASSQDSISYNSPLHF. Here the CDR3 DNA reads TGCGCCAGCAGCCAAGATTCAATCAGTTATAATTCACCCCTCCACTTT.

The chain has TRBV13 and TRBJ1-2, with D possibly being TRBD1 (5 bases). The CDR3 loop spans 15 amino acids. CDR1 and CDR2 (germline): PRHDT, FYEKMQ (reference sequence). Trimming stripped 6 bases from V and 3 bases from J, with 17 bases between. CDR3 DNA: TGTGCCAGCAGACCCTTCGACAGCGGGCACTATGGCTACACCTTC. Translated: CASRPFDSGHYGYTF.

This clonotype was seen ten or more times. The junction departs from the called germline gene at one end, perhaps through a read error. The J gene is TRBJ2-7, the V gene TRBV29-1; D uncertain. The CDR3 has 14 amino acids. The germline CDR1 and CDR2 sequences are SQVTM and ANQGSEA. The CDR3 here is CSFEGPTNPYEQYF. The CDR3 DNA reads as TGCAGCTTTGAAGGCCCCACAAACCCTTACGAGCAGTACTTC.

This clonotype was counted many times. The chain uses TRBV13 and TRBJ2-7; TRBD2 matches at 9 bases. This CDR3 is built from 15 residues. J was trimmed by 0 bases and V by 0 bases; bases with no gene match: 0. Germline CDR1 PRHDT, CDR2 FYEKMQ (reference sequence). CDR3 in amino acids: CASSLGSGGSYEQYF. The DNA for the CDR3 is TGTGCCAGCAGCTTAGGTAGCGGGGGCTCCTACGAGCAGTACTTC.

This clonotype appeared many times. The rearrangement uses TRBV12-3 or TRBV12-4 and TRBJ2-1; TRBD2 matches at 10 bases. After removal of 3 bases from V and 14 bases from J, the junction contained 7 bases not matched to a gene. The CDR3 extends over 13 amino acids. The CDR3: CASSFASGGLKFF. CDR3 DNA sequence: TGTGCCAGCAGTTTTGCTAGCGGGGGTCTTAAGTTCTTC.

This clonotype was counted ten times or more. V usage is TRBV2 and J usage is TRBJ2-7, with 8 nucleotides matching TRBD1. This CDR3 contains 14 residues. J lost 4 bases, V lost 1 base, and 3 bases had no gene match. CDR1 and CDR2 from the germline V gene are SNHLY and FYNNEI. CDR3 loop: CASSEGRGRYEQYF. CDR3 DNA: TGTGCCAGCAGTGAAGGCAGGGGGCGATACGAGCAGTACTTC.

This clonotype was seen repeatedly, ten times or more. The gene calls are TRBV28 and TRBJ1-2; 7 positions agree with TRBD1. CDR1 and CDR2 from the germline V gene are MDHEN and SYDVKM. The CDR3 is 15 residues long. With 7 bases clipped from V and 0 bases from J, the junction kept 8 bases outside the gene matches. CDR3 DNA sequence: TGTGCCAGCACCCTTTACAGGGGACCTAACTATGGCTACACCTTC. It translates to CASTLYRGPNYGYTF.

The chain has TRBV7-6 and TRBJ2-5; 10 bases match TRBD2. V shed 1 base and J 5 bases; nucleotides not matched to a gene: 7. The CDR3 extends over 16 amino acids. CDR1 and CDR2 (germline): SGHVS, FNYEAQ. This CDR3 reads CASSLGVAGGLETQYF. As DNA, the CDR3 is TGTGCCAGCAGCTTAGGGGTAGCGGGAGGACTTGAGACCCAGTACTTC.

The chain couples TRBV7-9 to TRBJ2-1, with 13 bases lining up with TRBD2. Unmatched junction bases numbered 11, after V lost 5 bases and J lost 10 bases. Per the germline V gene, CDR1 is SEHNR and CDR2 is FQNEAQ (reference sequence). CDR3 size: 16 residues. This CDR3 is CASSGALAGGPGEQFF. Written as DNA, the CDR3 is TGTGCCAGCAGCGGGGCACTAGCGGGAGGGCCAGGGGAGCAGTTCTTC.

In this sample, this clonotype turned up many times. The V and J genes are TRBV3-1 and TRBJ1-5, with D possibly TRBD1 on 5 matching bases. Germline V gene data show CDR1 as LGHDT and CDR2 as YNNKEL (reference sequence). V was clipped by 3 bases and J by 7 bases, with 19 bases between them. This CDR3 comprises 16 residues. The CDR3 spells CASSQGPGTLRQPQHF. The CDR3 DNA reads as TGTGCCAGCAGCCAGGGTCCAGGGACTCTAAGACAGCCCCAGCATTTT.

This clonotype was found many times. The chain carries TRBV28 and TRBJ2-3; D call uncertain. Trimming stripped 8 bases from V and 8 bases from J, with 8 bases between. Germline V gene data show CDR1 as MDHEN and CDR2 as SYDVKM. The CDR3 covers 10 residues. The CDR3 here is CASRGGTQYF. The DNA for the CDR3 is TGTGCCAGCCGAGGTGGTACGCAGTATTTT.

V gene TRBV10-1 combines with J gene TRBJ1-1; D is possibly TRBD1 (6 bases). The CDR3 runs to 13 residues. Trimming left V 3 bases short and J 7 bases short, with 12 bases between. Germline CDR1 is WNHNN and CDR2 is SYGVQD (reference sequence). CDR3 residues: CASSDGGAREAFF. In nucleotides, the CDR3 is TGCGCCAGCAGTGACGGGGGGGCTCGTGAAGCTTTCTTT.

This clonotype was counted ten times or more. The chain recombines TRBV3-1 with TRBJ2-5; D unclear. The CDR3 extends over 13 amino acids. The germline CDR1 and CDR2 sequences are LGHDT and YNNKEL (reference sequence). The ends were cut back, 6 bases at V and 4 bases at J, with 12 bases in the middle. The CDR3 nucleotides read TGTGCCAGCAGTCCTTACGGTGGAGAGACCCAGTACTTC. Translated, it gives CASSPYGGETQYF.

This clonotype was seen repeatedly, ten times or more. The chain joins TRBV11-2 to TRBJ2-7; D may be TRBD2 (5 bases). Germline V gene lookup returns CDR1 SGHAT and CDR2 FQNNGV. V was pared by 2 bases and J by 7 bases, with 12 bases between. The CDR3 is made up of 13 amino acids. The CDR3 sequence is CASSLPLGLEQYF. For the CDR3, the DNA is TGTGCCAGCAGCTTACCACTAGGTCTGGAGCAGTACTTC.

This clonotype was counted at least ten times. The CDR3 sequence is CASSLRSRNYGYTF. The CDR3 DNA sequence: TGTGCCAGCAGTTTGAGATCGCGGAACTATGGCTACACCTTC. The gene calls are TRBV12-3 or TRBV12-4 and TRBJ1-2; no clear D gene. The CDR3 has 14 amino acids. V was cut by 3 bases and J by 2 bases, with 10 bases left in between.

At least ten counts were recorded for this clonotype. The CDR3 sequence: CASSLYTGGFDNEQFF. The CDR3 DNA sequence: TGTGCCAGCAGCTTATATACAGGGGGCTTTGACAATGAGCAGTTCTTC. The V call is TRBV7-8, the J call TRBJ2-1; TRBD1 aligns across 9 bases. The CDR3 spans 16 residues. Per germline, CDR1 SGHVS and CDR2 FQNEAQ. Losses at the gene ends were 2 bases for V and 5 bases for J; bases not matched to a gene: 7.

This clonotype was observed a few times. The chain recombines TRBV20-1 with TRBJ2-3, with 10 bases fitting TRBD2. Germline assignment: CDR1 DFQATT and CDR2 SNEGSKA (reference sequence). V gave up 5 bases and J gave up 5 bases; unmatched junction bases: 10. The CDR3 is made up of 15 amino acids. The CDR3 loop is CSAPYSGRSRDTQYF. CDR3 nucleotide sequence: TGCAGTGCTCCTTATAGCGGGAGGTCAAGAGATACGCAGTATTTT.